This TCR beta chain came from a study of blood T cell repertoires in COVID-19. Study overall: The origin of the acute and convalescent COVID-19 samples was the United States, Italy and Spain. T cells, B-cell-depleted T cells, or PBMCs provided the cDNA or gDNA that served as material.

In the authors' workflow: Cell counts per sample came from amplifying reference gene primers. The table came from immunoSEQ multiplex PCR; TCRdb's copy has only in-frame clones and leaves some out. Clonal size and the V and J genes are those of that table, whereas D and trimming came from the DNA. The repertoire holds under 200,000 clones, with 80% to 90% as singletons. CDR3 length: 17 residues. V shed 3 bases, J shed 10 bases, and the junction held 17 bases outside the gene matches. Germline loops: CDR1 KGHDR, CDR2 SFDVKD. The sequence was collected from a man in his 70s with active or convalescent COVID-19. The gene calls are TRBV24-1 and TRBJ2-5; 9 positions match TRBD1. The material sequenced was peripheral blood. The chain's CDR3 is CATSDTSGGQGIKGQYF. DNA for the CDR3: TGTGCCACCAGTGATACCTCGGGGGGACAGGGTATCAAGGGCCAGTACTTC.